This TCR beta chain was observed in a study of blood T cell repertoires in COVID-19 (dated by TCRdb to the early 2020s). For the study in its entirety: Samples covering the acute and convalescent phases of COVID-19 were provided by collaborators in the United States, Italy and Spain. The prospective study material was composed of cDNA or gDNA derived from T cells, B-cell-depleted T cells, or PBMCs. The dataset comprised deeply sampled blood TCRbeta repertoires from subjects exposed to, actively infected with, or recovered from COVID-19. The repertoires were made available in a free public database intended to serve as a resource for research on the immune response to SARS-CoV-2. Samples came from the ongoing ImmuneRACE study (first 160 participants) plus 1,254 subjects from 6 global collaborators. A de-identified subject ID, COVID-19 status, age in years and sex were almost always included in the sample metadata. Where available, HLA class I and class II types were obtained from metadata supplied by the sample provider rather than from assay-based typing.

Collaborating institutions collected whole blood in K2EDTA tubes following their own protocols. For TCRbeta analysis, collaborators shipped samples as frozen whole blood, isolated PBMCs, or DNA extracted from either of those sample types. Concerning this clone itself: It lacks a known antigen. It has no much larger one-base neighbor in the sample; base qualities were not kept.

Spanning cysteine to phenylalanine, the CDR3 consists of 15 amino acids. Of all the DNA, just the CDR3 is kept, 45 bases in frame from base 1. V is clipped by 2 bases and J by 0 bases, and the sequence between their germline boundaries is 8 bases long. Based on the germline V gene, the CDR1 and CDR2 sequences are SGHTA and FQGNSA. TCRbeta CDR3 regions were amplified from genomic DNA by means of the immunoSEQ Assay, a bias-controlled multiplex PCR. Under the source paper's analysis protocol: Nucleated cell counts per sample were estimated from amplification of reference gene primers within the assay. To quantify the absolute abundance of each unique TCRbeta CDR3 rearrangement, sequence reads were collapsed and filtered. Productive Simpson clonality was computed per sample as the square root of Simpson's diversity index over productive rearrangements. The immuneACCESS repertoire file appears here via TCRdb, limited to in-frame rearrangements. These files lack a portion of the clones; in checked studies, under half of the deficit traces to unresolved V genes, and the cause of the others is not known. The V and J calls and clone size were taken over from that table, and D and trimming were inferred from the DNA. This sample lists 60,000 to 75,000 clones; more than 75% were detected once. Around 5% of the sample goes to the ten largest clones.

Here is what the overall study found, with its caveats: Clinical and demographic metadata were provided uncurated, with the amount varying by source and participant.

The chain is made from TRBV7-2 and TRBJ2-1; D gene: possibly TRBD2, on 5 matching bases. The TCR was taken from a man between 50 and 59 years old with active COVID-19. Sequenced: peripheral blood. The DNA is TGTGCCAGCAGCTTAATACGGGGCTCCTACAATGAGCAGTTCTTC. It encodes CASSLIRGSYNEQFF. Reference TRBV7-2 and TRBJ2-1 proteins supply the regions before and after the CDR3; the full variable domain is: GAGVSQSPSNKVTEKGKDVELRCDPISGHTALYWYRQSLGQGLEFLIYFQGNSAPDKSGLPSDRFSAERTGGSVSTLTIQRTQQEDSAVYLCASSLIRGSYNEQFFGPGTRLTVL.